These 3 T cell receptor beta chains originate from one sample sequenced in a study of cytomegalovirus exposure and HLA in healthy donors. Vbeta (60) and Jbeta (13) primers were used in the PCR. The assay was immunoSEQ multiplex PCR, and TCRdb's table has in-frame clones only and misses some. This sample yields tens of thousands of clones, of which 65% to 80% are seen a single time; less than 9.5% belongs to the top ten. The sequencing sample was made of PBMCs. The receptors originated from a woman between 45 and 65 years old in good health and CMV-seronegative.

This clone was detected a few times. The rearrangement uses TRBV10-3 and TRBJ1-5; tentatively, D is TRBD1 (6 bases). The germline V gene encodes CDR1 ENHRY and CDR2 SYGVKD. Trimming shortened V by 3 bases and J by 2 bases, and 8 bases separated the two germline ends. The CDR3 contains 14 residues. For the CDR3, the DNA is TGTGCCATCAGTGATTCAGGGGGCAATCAGCCCCAGCATTTT. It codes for CAISDSGGNQPQHF.

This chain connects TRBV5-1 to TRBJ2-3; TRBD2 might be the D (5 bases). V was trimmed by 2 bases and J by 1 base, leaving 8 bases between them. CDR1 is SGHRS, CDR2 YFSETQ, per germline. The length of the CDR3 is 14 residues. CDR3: CASSFGERTDTQYF. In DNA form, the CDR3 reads TGCGCCAGCAGCTTTGGGGAGCGCACAGATACGCAGTATTTT. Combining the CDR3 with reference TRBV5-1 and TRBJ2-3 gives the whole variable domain KAGVTQTPRYLIKTRGQQVTLSCSPISGHRSVSWYQQTPGQGLQFLFEYFSETQRNKGNFPGRFSGRQFSNSRSEMNVSTLELGDSALYLCASSFGERTDTQYFGPGTRLTVL.

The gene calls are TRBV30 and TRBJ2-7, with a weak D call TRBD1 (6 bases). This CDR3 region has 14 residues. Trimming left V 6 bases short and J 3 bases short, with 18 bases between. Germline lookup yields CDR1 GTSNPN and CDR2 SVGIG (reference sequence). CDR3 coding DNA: TGTGCCTGCGTTAGGACCCAGGGGAGCTACGAGCAGTACTTC. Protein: CACVRTQGSYEQYF.